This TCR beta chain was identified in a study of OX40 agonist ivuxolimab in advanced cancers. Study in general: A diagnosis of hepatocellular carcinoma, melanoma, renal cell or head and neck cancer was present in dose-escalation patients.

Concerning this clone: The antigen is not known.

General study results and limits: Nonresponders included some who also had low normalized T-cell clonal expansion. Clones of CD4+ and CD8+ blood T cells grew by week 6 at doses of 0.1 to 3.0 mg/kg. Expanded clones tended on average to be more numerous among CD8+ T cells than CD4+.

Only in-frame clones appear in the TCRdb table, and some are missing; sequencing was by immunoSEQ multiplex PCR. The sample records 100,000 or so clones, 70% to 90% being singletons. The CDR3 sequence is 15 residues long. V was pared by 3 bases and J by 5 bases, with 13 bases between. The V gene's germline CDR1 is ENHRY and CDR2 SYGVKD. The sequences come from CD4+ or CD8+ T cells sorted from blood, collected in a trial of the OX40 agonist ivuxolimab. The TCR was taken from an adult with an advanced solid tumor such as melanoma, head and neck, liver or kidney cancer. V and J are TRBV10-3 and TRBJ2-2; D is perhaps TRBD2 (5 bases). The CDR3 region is CAISEEGRGTGELFF. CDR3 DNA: TGTGCCATCAGTGAAGAAGGGAGAGGAACCGGGGAGCTGTTTTTT.